This is a list of T cell receptor beta chains from one sample in a study of blood T cell repertoires in COVID-19. Only in-frame clones appear in the TCRdb table, and some are missing; sequencing was by immunoSEQ multiplex PCR. Counted here are some 300,000 clones, approximately 90% occurring once; the ten biggest clones make up 6.3%. Sample: peripheral blood. Receptors were obtained from a woman between 45 and 65 years old with COVID-19, enrolled during active disease. Each CDR3 is given with its conserved first and last residue. A D gene is named only where the DNA matches it firmly. A clone size is listed for some rows: how often the clone was seen (once, few, many), or a class if it is expanded.

D	J	V	length	size	CDR3	DNA
TRBD1	TRBJ2-5	TRBV5-1	15	-	CASSLEGTGEETQYF	TGCGCCAGCAGCTTGGAGGGGACAGGCGAAGAGACCCAGTACTTC
TRBD2	TRBJ2-2	TRBV5-1	16	-	CASSLSTSANTGELFF	TGCGCCAGCAGCTTGTCGACTAGCGCGAACACCGGGGAGCTGTTTTTT
TRBD1	TRBJ2-1	TRBV5-4	14	-	CASSHRDRGLIKFF	TGTGCCAGCAGCCACCGGGACAGGGGGTTAATTAAGTTCTTC
-	TRBJ2-1	TRBV24-1	13	-	CATSSDRNNEQFF	TGTGCCACCAGTTCGGACAGAAACAATGAGCAGTTCTTC
-	TRBJ2-1	TRBV2	13	-	CASSGGLSNEQFF	TGTGCCAGCAGTGGGGGACTGAGCAATGAGCAGTTCTTC
-	TRBJ2-1	TRBV7-3	15	-	CASSSGTPHYNEQFF	TGTGCCAGCAGCTCCGGGACTCCTCATTACAATGAGCAGTTCTTC
TRBD2	TRBJ2-3	TRBV4-1	16	-	CASSLSTSVSTDTQYF	TGCGCCAGCAGCCTATCCACTAGCGTTAGCACAGATACGCAGTATTTT
-	TRBJ2-1	TRBV6-1	16	once	CASSDGGLPLYNEQFF	TGTGCCAGCAGTGATGGCGGACTCCCACTTTACAATGAGCAGTTCTTC
TRBD2	TRBJ2-2	TRBV7-6	17	-	CASSFAMERENTGELFF	TGTGCCAGCAGCTTCGCTATGGAGCGGGAGAACACCGGGGAGCTGTTTTTT
TRBD1	TRBJ2-1	TRBV16	16	once	CASSLSWGQGINEQFF	TGTGCCAGCAGCCTCAGCTGGGGACAGGGGATTAATGAGCAGTTCTTC
-	TRBJ1-4	TRBV7-2	15	once	CASSWQGKSNEKLFF	TGTGCCAGCAGCTGGCAGGGCAAATCTAATGAAAAACTGTTTTTT
TRBD1	TRBJ1-2	TRBV11-2	15	-	CASSSLGQGGYGYTF	TGTGCCAGCAGCTCGCTGGGACAGGGTGGCTATGGCTACACCTTC
-	TRBJ1-1	TRBV21-1	14	-	CASKARPMNTEAFF	TGTGCCAGCAAAGCCAGGCCCATGAACACTGAAGCTTTCTTT
TRBD1	TRBJ1-2	TRBV27	14	-	CASSLRTGGYGYTF	TGTGCCAGCAGTCTCCGTACAGGGGGCTATGGCTACACCTTC
TRBD1	TRBJ1-5	TRBV7-8	15	-	CASSFNRGKGQPQHF	TGTGCCAGCAGCTTTAACAGGGGGAAGGGCCAGCCCCAGCATTTT
TRBD2	TRBJ2-3	TRBV20-1	15	-	CSASPTSGSSDTQYF	TGCAGTGCTAGTCCGACTAGCGGGAGCTCAGATACGCAGTATTTT
-	TRBJ1-2	TRBV15	15	once	CATSRARSALYGYTF	TGTGCCACCAGCAGAGCGCGGTCAGCACTCTATGGCTACACCTTC
-	TRBJ1-5	TRBV6-2/TRBV6-3	15	once	CASSPEINSNQPQHF	TGTGCCAGCAGTCCCGAGATAAATAGCAATCAGCCCCAGCATTTT
-	TRBJ1-1	TRBV7-9	13	-	CASSPTENTEAFF	TGTGCCAGCAGCCCGACAGAGAACACTGAAGCTTTCTTT
-	TRBJ1-2	TRBV5-1	15	-	CASSLTPGGEGGYTF	TGCGCCAGCAGCTTGACCCCGGGTGGAGAAGGTGGCTACACCTTC
-	TRBJ2-3	TRBV5-1	14	-	CASSLQSQSDTQYF	TGCGCCAGCAGCTTACAGAGTCAATCAGATACGCAGTATTTT
TRBD2	TRBJ2-2	TRBV3-1/TRBV3-2	18	few	CASSHGPVSGSHTGELFF	TGTGCCAGCAGCCACGGTCCGGTCAGCGGGAGCCACACCGGGGAGCTGTTTTTT
-	TRBJ2-6	TRBV27	15	-	CASRGAFSGANVLTF	TGTGCCAGCAGGGGGGCTTTCTCTGGGGCCAACGTCCTGACTTTC
-	TRBJ2-1	TRBV27	14	-	CASSRPAGGDEQFF	TGTGCCAGCAGCCGCCCCGCGGGTGGCGATGAGCAGTTCTTC